At least ten counts were recorded for the clone carrying this T cell receptor (beta chain). Antigen unknown. V lost 4 bases and J lost 4; bases outside the gene matches: 3. Germline V gives CDR1 DFQATT, CDR2 SNEGSKA (reference sequence). The CDR3 is 13 residues long. The data stem from a study of glioma-infiltrating T cells. Points from the study as a whole: Tissue and blood shared very few CDR3 sequences.

Using RNA template, CDR3s of TCR alpha and beta were amplified with iRepertoire arm-PCR. TCRdb passed the multiplex PCR reads through MiXCR, listing each CDR3 protein once. The table lists some 85,000 distinct CDR3 sequences, about a quarter of them singletons. The sequenced sample consisted of glioma tissue, nonneoplastic brain tissue, or PBMCs (not recorded which). The sequence was collected from a human donor with low-grade glioma or glioblastoma, undergoing nonglioma brain surgery, or in good health (not recorded which). The V call is TRBV20-1, the J call TRBJ1-5, with TRBD1 identical over 8 bases. The DNA of the CDR3 is TGCAGTGCTACCCGACAGGGGAATCAGCCCCAGCATTTT. It yields the protein CSATRQGNQPQHF.